These T cell receptor beta chains were read from a single sample in a study of blood T cell repertoires in COVID-19. Sequenced by immunoSEQ multiplex PCR; TCRdb stores in-frame clones only, minus some. The sample yields approximately 170,000 clones, roughly nine tenths seen once. Sequencing was carried out using peripheral blood. These receptors originate from a woman aged 70-85 years with acute or convalescent COVID-19. Each CDR3 is given with its conserved first and last residue. The D gene is left open where the match is weak.

d_call: -
v_call: TRBV2
j_call: TRBJ2-3
cdr3_aa: CASSENPSNLFRDTQYF

d_call: -
v_call: TRBV4-1
j_call: TRBJ1-5
cdr3_aa: CASRASPGSIQPQHF

d_call: -
v_call: TRBV27
j_call: TRBJ1-6
cdr3_aa: CASSLGAGVNSPLHF

d_call: TRBD1
v_call: TRBV7-8
j_call: TRBJ2-1
cdr3_aa: CASSSGQGRSYNEQFF

d_call: TRBD1
v_call: TRBV4-1
j_call: TRBJ2-7
cdr3_aa: CASSQESRTGTSEQYF

d_call: -
v_call: TRBV6-5
j_call: TRBJ1-3
cdr3_aa: CASSYSTSSGNTIYF

d_call: TRBD2
v_call: TRBV13
j_call: TRBJ2-1
cdr3_aa: CASSRLAGVTYNEQFF

d_call: -
v_call: TRBV7-2
j_call: TRBJ1-1
cdr3_aa: CASSLRASTGLNTEAFF

d_call: TRBD1
v_call: TRBV6-2/TRBV6-3
j_call: TRBJ1-5
cdr3_aa: CASSWDRDQPQHF

d_call: TRBD2
v_call: TRBV30
j_call: TRBJ2-7
cdr3_aa: CAWSVGGASYEQYF

d_call: TRBD2
v_call: TRBV19
j_call: TRBJ2-3
cdr3_aa: CASSPRGAGAPPADTQYF

d_call: -
v_call: TRBV18
j_call: TRBJ1-2
cdr3_aa: CASSPRQGKNLNYGYTF

d_call: -
v_call: TRBV18
j_call: TRBJ1-1
cdr3_aa: CASSPFQGRNTEAFF

d_call: -
v_call: TRBV5-6
j_call: TRBJ1-2
cdr3_aa: CASSLSHYGYTF

d_call: -
v_call: TRBV6-2/TRBV6-3
j_call: TRBJ1-1
cdr3_aa: CASSYPTVGGAQIAEAFF

d_call: -
v_call: TRBV18
j_call: TRBJ1-6
cdr3_aa: CASSRQPDYSPLHF

d_call: TRBD2
v_call: TRBV7-6
j_call: TRBJ2-1
cdr3_aa: CASSLLTASGIDSYNEQFF

d_call: TRBD1
v_call: TRBV6-5
j_call: TRBJ1-2
cdr3_aa: CASSPSPGQGYGYTF

d_call: -
v_call: TRBV5-6
j_call: TRBJ1-6
cdr3_aa: CASSLLSGNSPLHF

d_call: TRBD2
v_call: TRBV11-2
j_call: TRBJ2-3
cdr3_aa: CASSLVSGGASDTQYF

d_call: TRBD1
v_call: TRBV19
j_call: TRBJ1-2
cdr3_aa: CASSASGGYPYGYTF

d_call: -
v_call: TRBV28
j_call: TRBJ2-7
cdr3_aa: CASSFPSYEQYF

d_call: -
v_call: TRBV18
j_call: TRBJ2-2
cdr3_aa: CASSPPAANTGELFF

d_call: TRBD1
v_call: TRBV2
j_call: TRBJ2-7
cdr3_aa: CASRRDRGGSYEQYF

d_call: -
v_call: TRBV18
j_call: TRBJ2-1
cdr3_aa: CASSPGRQSSYNEQFF

d_call: -
v_call: TRBV7-9
j_call: TRBJ1-2
cdr3_aa: CASSFDRPYGYTF

d_call: -
v_call: TRBV27
j_call: TRBJ1-2
cdr3_aa: CASSSTVPYGYTF

d_call: TRBD2
v_call: TRBV18
j_call: TRBJ2-7
cdr3_aa: CASSPSALAGVSGGNEQYF

d_call: TRBD1
v_call: TRBV30
j_call: TRBJ1-2
cdr3_aa: CAWSITGTGGIGYTF

d_call: -
v_call: TRBV5-6
j_call: TRBJ1-5
cdr3_aa: CASSPGWGGGQPQHF

d_call: TRBD1
v_call: TRBV6-6
j_call: TRBJ1-2
cdr3_aa: CASSTNRGPYGYTF

d_call: -
v_call: TRBV15
j_call: TRBJ1-3
cdr3_aa: CATSRERAGLGGRDTIYF

d_call: -
v_call: TRBV10-3
j_call: TRBJ1-4
cdr3_aa: CAISAGATNEKLFF

d_call: -
v_call: TRBV3-1/TRBV3-2
j_call: TRBJ2-5
cdr3_aa: CASSQSQGLYQETQYF

d_call: TRBD2
v_call: TRBV5-1
j_call: TRBJ2-3
cdr3_aa: CASSIRDYTDTQYF